The 2 T cell receptor beta chains below were found in one sample sequenced in a study of blood T cells in healthy people across ages. Alongside a J-beta primer mix, a sample-barcoded 5' primer served in a second PCR lasting about 7 to 12 cycles. TCRdb processed the 5' RACE reads anew with MiXCR; each CDR3 protein has one entry. This table has some 1.8 million distinct CDR3 sequences, roughly two fifths appearing once. The sample comprised blood. Receptors were obtained from a human donor in good health.

The genes are TRBV4-2 and TRBJ2-7, with TRBD2 as a possible D gene (6 bases). The ends were cut back, 2 bases at V and 3 bases at J, with 17 bases in the middle. CDR1 is LGHNA, CDR2 YNFKEQ, per germline. This CDR3 comprises 16 residues. CDR3 residues: CASSQPLGTRDYEQYF. The DNA for the CDR3 is TGTGCCAGCAGCCAACCTCTCGGGACTCGGGACTACGAGCAGTACTTC.

This rearrangement joins TRBV29-1 to TRBJ1-4, with D maybe TRBD1 (5 bases). This CDR3 contains 13 residues. V dropped 5 bases and J dropped 8 bases, with 15 bases sitting between them. The germline V gene has CDR1 SQVTM and CDR2 ANQGSEA. The chain's CDR3 is CSVYGQGHEKLFF. CDR3 sequence (DNA): TGCAGCGTTTATGGGCAGGGTCACGAAAAACTGTTTTTT.